One and the same sample provided the 12 T cell receptor beta chains below, sequenced in a study of Ad26.COV2.S vaccination and SARS-CoV-2 variants. Specified treatment: roughly 18 received Ad26.COV2.S at low or high dose, single or two shots; about five received placebo; per-sample allocation not given. Collection of samples fell on day 63 after the first vaccine or placebo injection. Repertoires were generated with immunoSEQ multiplex PCR, while TCRdb's copy carries only in-frame clones and drops some. This table has 300,000 to 350,000 clones, roughly 91% appearing once. Sample: peripheral blood, taken in a trial of Ad26.COV2.S vaccine versus placebo. These receptors all come from a person aged 18-60 years who received the Ad26.COV2.S COVID-19 vaccine or a placebo.

The chain couples TRBV4-1 to TRBJ2-2; 8 nucleotides line up with TRBD2. Germline CDR1 reads MGHRA; CDR2 reads YSYEKL. The CDR3 totals 16 residues. Unmatched junction bases numbered 12, after V lost 5 bases and J lost 7 bases. The CDR3 loop reads CASSAPMREVGGELFF. CDR3 sequence (DNA): TGCGCCAGCAGCGCCCCAATGCGGGAGGTGGGCGGGGAGCTGTTTTTT.

The chain is built from TRBV5-8 and TRBJ1-4; D might be TRBD1 (5 bases). This CDR3 has 14 residues. Germline V gives CDR1 SGHTS, CDR2 YDEGEE. Trimming cost V 1 base and J 8 bases, with 12 bases left between them. The CDR3: CASSLSRVGEKLFF. CDR3 sequence (DNA): TGTGCCAGCAGCTTGAGCAGGGTGGGGGAAAAACTGTTTTTT.

Many counts were recorded for this clone. The chain is built from TRBV6-6 and TRBJ1-5; 7 bases line up with TRBD1. This CDR3 has 13 residues. The V and J ends lost 2 bases and 5 bases, in that order; junction bases with no gene match: 0. The germline gives CDR1 MNHNY, CDR2 SVGAGI (reference sequence). In nucleotides, the CDR3 is TGTGCCAGCAGTTACCAGGGGGATCAGCCCCAGCATTTT. Translating it yields CASSYQGDQPQHF.

This clone was counted a single time. The rearrangement joins TRBV2 to TRBJ2-3; D is ambiguous. The V and J ends lost 3 bases and 4 bases respectively, with 14 bases between them. The germline V gene encodes CDR1 SNHLY and CDR2 FYNNEI. The length of the CDR3 is 15 residues. The CDR3, as DNA: TGTGCCAGCAGTGATTCCGGGTGGGTGTCAGATACGCAGTATTTT. It specifies CASSDSGWVSDTQYF.

The gene calls are TRBV13 and TRBJ2-7; 8 bases agree with TRBD2. The CDR3 is 15 amino acids. The ends lost 5 bases at V and 3 bases at J; junction bases unmatched: 9. Germline assignment: CDR1 PRHDT and CDR2 FYEKMQ (reference sequence). The CDR3 sequence is CASSHGGGRSYEQYF. CDR3 nucleotides: TGTGCCAGCAGCCACGGGGGGGGACGGAGCTACGAGCAGTACTTC.

This sequence joins TRBV5-1 and TRBJ2-2; D might be TRBD1 (5 bases). The germline gives CDR1 SGHRS, CDR2 YFSETQ. The CDR3 extends over 14 amino acids. The V end was cut by 7 bases, the J end by 3 bases, with 13 bases between. CDR3 DNA sequence: TGCGCCAGCCGGTCTGGACAAGACACCGGGGAGCTGTTTTTT. Translating it yields CASRSGQDTGELFF.

The gene calls are TRBV29-1 and TRBJ1-2; no clear D. V was shortened by 2 bases and J by 7 bases, with 14 bases between the two germline ends. The CDR3 runs to 13 residues. Germline V gene sequence: CDR1 SQVTM, CDR2 ANQGSEA. The CDR3, as DNA: TGCAGCGTTGAACGGACGGCGGGCCTTGGCTACACCTTC. It encodes CSVERTAGLGYTF.

V usage is TRBV15 and J usage is TRBJ1-1; D perhaps matches TRBD1 (5 bases). V gave up 3 bases and J gave up 3 bases, with 11 bases separating them. Germline-derived CDR1 and CDR2 are LNHNV and YYDKDF (reference sequence). There are 14 residues in the CDR3. Written as DNA, the CDR3 is TGTGCCACCAGCAGGGTAGGGGTCTACACTGAAGCTTTCTTT. Its protein product is CATSRVGVYTEAFF. Using reference TRBV15 and TRBJ1-1 for the parts outside the CDR3, the full variable domain is DAMVIQNPRYQVTQFGKPVTLSCSQTLNHNVMYWYQQKSSQAPKLLFHYYDKDFNNEADTPDNFQSRRPNTSFCFLDIRSPGLGDTAMYLCATSRVGVYTEAFFGQGTRLTVV.

The chain carries TRBV29-1 and TRBJ1-1, with no clear D. The V gene's germline CDR1 is SQVTM and CDR2 ANQGSEA. The CDR3 runs 10 residues. V was pared by 6 bases and J by 6 bases, with 8 bases between. The CDR3 reads CSVADAEAFF. In DNA form, the CDR3 reads TGCAGCGTAGCTGACGCTGAAGCTTTCTTT.

The gene calls are TRBV9 and TRBJ1-1; 9 bases fit TRBD1. The CDR3 loop spans 16 amino acids. J was trimmed by 1 base and V by 0 bases; bases with no gene match: 4. Germline lookup yields CDR1 SGDLS and CDR2 YYNGEE. The CDR3 loop is CASSVGTQGANTEAFF. For the CDR3, the DNA is TGTGCCAGCAGCGTAGGTACACAGGGGGCGAACACTGAAGCTTTCTTT.

The chain carries TRBV27 and TRBJ2-1, with 9 bases fitting TRBD2. This CDR3 has 14 amino acids. With V trimmed by 3 bases and J by 4 bases, 1 base remained unmatched. Germline CDR1 MNHEY, CDR2 SMNVEV (reference sequence). CDR3 sequence (DNA): TGTGCCAGCAGTTTCCTAGCGGGGTACAATGAGCAGTTCTTC. It encodes CASSFLAGYNEQFF.

The genes are TRBV19 and TRBJ1-2; perhaps TRBD1 as D (6 bases). V gave up 7 bases and J gave up 3 bases, with 24 bases separating them. Germline-derived CDR1 and CDR2 are LNHDA and SQIVND (reference sequence). The CDR3 covers 17 residues. The CDR3 nucleotides read TGTGCCAGTAATGCTCTTCTAGGACAGAAGGGTGACTATGGCTACACCTTC. Translating gives CASNALLGQKGDYGYTF.